These 26 T cell receptor beta chains were all obtained from the same sample, sequenced in a study of T cell responses to AZD1222 COVID-19 vaccine. Using immunoSEQ multiplex PCR, the repertoire was profiled, and TCRdb retains in-frame clones only, with some absent. Here the sample spans 130,000 to 150,000 clones, around 91% being singletons. The source material was peripheral blood, sampled on day 0 of AZD1222 vaccination. The receptors come from an adult in good health.

The chain couples TRBV11-2 to TRBJ2-1; TRBD2 matches 10 bases. The J segment lost 10 bases and the V segment lost 2 bases, leaving 8 bases of the junction unmatched. Germline CDR1 reads SGHAT; CDR2 reads FQNNGV. The CDR3 length is 15 residues. The CDR3 reads CASSLTSGAFGEQFF. The CDR3 DNA follows: TGTGCCAGCAGCTTAACTAGCGGGGCCTTCGGAGAGCAGTTCTTC.

The V gene is TRBV5-1, the J gene TRBJ2-3; tentatively, D is TRBD1 or TRBD2 (5 bases each). The V end lost 0 bases, the J end lost 2 bases, and 7 bases lay between the germline ends. This CDR3 has 14 residues. Germline loops: CDR1 SGHRS, CDR2 YFSETQ. In nucleotides, the CDR3 is TGCGCCAGCAGCTTGGGGGGGTTCACAGATACGCAGTATTTT. This gives the protein CASSLGGFTDTQYF.

The V and J genes are TRBV7-3 and TRBJ2-3; TRBD2 matches at 10 bases. V gave up 2 bases and J gave up 0 bases; unmatched junction bases: 8. The CDR3 spans 18 residues. From germline, CDR1 is SGHTA and CDR2 FQGTGA. The CDR3 DNA reads TGTGCCAGCAGCTTAGCAAGGACTAGCGGAACTAGCACAGATACGCAGTATTTT. It translates to CASSLARTSGTSTDTQYF.

CDR3 protein: CASSLGSFRDSHNEQFF. The DNA for the CDR3 is TGTGCCAGCTCTCTGGGGTCGTTCAGGGATTCCCACAATGAGCAGTTCTTC. The chain combines TRBV18 with TRBJ2-1, with D possibly matching TRBD1 (5 bases). The ends were cut back, 6 bases at V and 5 bases at J, with 23 bases in the middle. The CDR3 runs 17 residues. CDR1 is KGHSH and CDR2 is LQKENI in the germline V gene.

This chain uses TRBV2 with TRBJ2-2; no reliable D call. Trimming removed 7 bases at V and 2 bases at J, with 11 bases between. This CDR3 has 14 amino acids. Per the germline V gene, CDR1 is SNHLY and CDR2 is FYNNEI. CDR3 loop: CASTSNYNTGELFF. CDR3 in DNA: TGTGCCAGCACCTCGAACTACAACACCGGGGAGCTGTTTTTT.

This clone was counted a few times. V usage is TRBV19 and J usage is TRBJ1-2; TRBD1 agrees at 8 bases. Germline V gene lookup returns CDR1 LNHDA and CDR2 SQIVND (reference sequence). J was trimmed by 5 bases and V by 9 bases; bases with no gene match: 8. The CDR3 runs to 13 residues. The CDR3 DNA reads as TGTGCCAGCAGGGACAGGCTGGGGTATGGCTACACCTTC. Translation: CASRDRLGYGYTF.

The genes are TRBV6-5 and TRBJ1-6, with a weak D call TRBD1 (5 bases). Germline V CDR1 and CDR2: MNHEY, SVGAGI. V lost 6 bases, J lost 10 bases, and 19 bases lay in between. The length of the CDR3 is 15 residues. The CDR3 bases are TGTGCCAGCAGCTCAACCGGGACCCCCAGCTCACCCCTCCACTTT. It encodes CASSSTGTPSSPLHF.

This chain connects TRBV6-1 to TRBJ1-1; 7 positions agree with TRBD1. Trimming at V came to 3 bases and at J to 7 bases, leaving 11 bases not matched to a gene. The germline gives CDR1 MNHNS, CDR2 SASEGT. The length of the CDR3 is 15 residues. CDR3 sequence reads: CASSDQGQYFYEAFF. CDR3 sequence (DNA): TGTGCCAGCAGTGATCAGGGACAGTATTTTTATGAAGCTTTCTTT.

The CDR3 nucleotides read TGTGCCAGCAGCCAACAAAGCGGGAGTAGCGGGGAGCTGTTTTTT. Translated: CASSQQSGSSGELFF. The chain employs TRBV4-2 and TRBJ2-2; TRBD2 matches at 8 bases. V lost 2 bases and J lost 7; bases outside the gene matches: 6. The CDR3 has 15 amino acids. Germline loops: CDR1 LGHNA, CDR2 YNFKEQ.

The genes are TRBV19 and TRBJ1-6; unclear D gene. The CDR3 extends over 14 amino acids. V lost 3 bases to trimming and J lost 0 bases, with 3 bases between them. Germline CDR1 is LNHDA and CDR2 is SQIVND (reference sequence). CDR3 nucleotides: TGTGCCAGTAGTATCCCCTCCTATAATTCACCCCTCCACTTT. The encoded protein is CASSIPSYNSPLHF.

The rearrangement joins TRBV19 to TRBJ1-5, with TRBD1 matching 7 bases. V dropped 8 bases and J dropped 5; count of bases not matched to a gene: 9. Germline V gene data show CDR1 as LNHDA and CDR2 as SQIVND (reference sequence). The CDR3 is 14 residues long. Written as DNA, the CDR3 is TGTGCCAGTCAAGGACAGGCTCTTCATCAGCCCCAGCATTTT. This sequence encodes CASQGQALHQPQHF.

V gene TRBV28 combines with J gene TRBJ1-5; 10 positions match TRBD1. The CDR3 loop spans 16 amino acids. The trim removed 6 bases at V and 3 bases at J, leaving 8 bases unmatched. The germline CDR1 and CDR2 sequences are MDHEN and SYDVKM. The CDR3 region has the DNA TGTGCCAGCAGGTCTCCGGGACAGGGGTCCAATCAGCCCCAGCATTTT. Translating gives CASRSPGQGSNQPQHF.

V and J are TRBV24-1 and TRBJ2-3, with D perhaps TRBD1 or TRBD2 (6 bases each). The CDR3 has 15 residues. V was pared by 4 bases and J by 3 bases, with 13 bases between. The germline V gene encodes CDR1 KGHDR and CDR2 SFDVKD. The CDR3 DNA follows: TGTGCCACCAGTGACTCGGGGGCGAGAACAGATACGCAGTATTTT. The encoded protein is CATSDSGARTDTQYF.

The table lists this clone with a few counts. The rearrangement joins TRBV10-3 to TRBJ1-1, with TRBD1 matching 9 bases. J was trimmed by 1 base and V by 0 bases; bases with no gene match: 3. The CDR3 has 16 amino acids. CDR1 is ENHRY and CDR2 is SYGVKD in the germline V gene. Here the CDR3 DNA reads TGTGCCATCAGTGAGTCGGGACAGGGCCCGAACACTGAAGCTTTCTTT. The encoded protein is CAISESGQGPNTEAFF.

The rearrangement links TRBV4-1 to TRBJ1-4; the D is unclear. The CDR3 runs to 14 residues. With 2 bases removed from V and 7 bases from J, the gap between germline ends came to 11 bases. CDR1 is MGHRA, CDR2 YSYEKL, per germline. In nucleotides, the CDR3 is TGCGCCAGCAGCCAAAATTCGGCCAGTGAAAAACTGTTTTTT. It codes for CASSQNSASEKLFF.

This sequence joins TRBV7-2 and TRBJ2-2; D not resolved. The CDR3 has 13 amino acids. V was shortened by 1 base and J by 8 bases, with 8 bases between the two germline ends. Germline V lookup: CDR1 SGHTA, CDR2 FQGNSA. The CDR3 DNA reads as TGTGCCAGCAGCTTAGGTGCCCCGGGGGAGCTGTTTTTT. Protein sequence: CASSLGAPGELFF.

The chain couples TRBV6-2 or TRBV6-3 to TRBJ2-1; tentatively, D is TRBD2 (5 bases). The CDR3 is 16 amino acids. Germline V CDR1 and CDR2: MNHEY, SVGEGT. Trimming left V 0 bases short and J 5 bases short, with 14 bases between. The CDR3 DNA is TGTGCCAGCAGTTACTCGATGGCTAGCATCGACAATGAGCAGTTCTTC. Its protein product is CASSYSMASIDNEQFF.

The chain employs TRBV6-2 or TRBV6-3 and TRBJ1-1; 7 bases are a match to TRBD1. The CDR3 is 12 residues long. Germline V gives CDR1 MNHEY, CDR2 SVGEGT. With V trimmed by 4 bases and J by 6 bases, 2 bases remained unmatched. DNA for the CDR3: TGTGCCAGCAGTTGGACAGGATCTGAAGCTTTCTTT. Its protein product is CASSWTGSEAFF.

The chain uses TRBV3-1 (or the pseudogene TRBV3-2) and TRBJ1-2, with D perhaps matching TRBD1 (6 bases). V lost 4 bases to trimming and J lost 8 bases, with 17 bases between them. CDR1 and CDR2 (germline): LGHDT, YNNKEL (reference sequence). This CDR3 comprises 14 residues. CDR3 region: CASSRGGGLLGYTF. The CDR3 DNA reads as TGTGCCAGCAGCCGCGGAGGGGGGTTATTAGGCTACACCTTC.

The chain combines TRBV24-1 with TRBJ2-2, with D possibly matching TRBD1 (5 bases). With 10 bases removed from V and 4 bases from J, the gap between germline ends came to 12 bases. The germline V gene encodes CDR1 KGHDR and CDR2 SFDVKD. CDR3 length: 13 residues. The CDR3 sequence: CATQQTVTGELFF. For the CDR3, the DNA is TGTGCCACACAACAGACAGTCACCGGGGAGCTGTTTTTT.

This clone was found a few times. The chain recombines TRBV15 with TRBJ2-1, with TRBD1 matching 9 bases. V lost 9 bases, J lost 10 bases, and 7 bases stayed unmatched. Germline CDR1 reads LNHNV; CDR2 reads YYDKDF (reference sequence). This CDR3 is 12 amino acids long. Here the CDR3 DNA reads TGTGCCACACCGGGACAGGGCAGCGAGCAGTTCTTC. It specifies CATPGQGSEQFF.

The chain employs TRBV7-8 and TRBJ2-5; D ambiguous. Germline V gene lookup returns CDR1 SGHVS and CDR2 FQNEAQ. This CDR3 has 13 residues. Deletions cut 5 bases from V and 3 bases from J, with 10 bases between. CDR3 in amino acids: CASSRRAEETQYF. The CDR3 DNA reads TGTGCCAGCAGCCGCCGGGCGGAAGAGACCCAGTACTTC.

In this sample, this clone turned up a few times. The chain combines TRBV11-2 with TRBJ1-1; 8 bases are a match to TRBD1. The CDR3 contains 15 residues. V lost 5 bases to trimming and J lost 1 base; unmatched junction nucleotides: 6. Germline values: CDR1 SGHAT, CDR2 FQNNGV. The CDR3, as DNA: TGTGCCAGCAGCCAAGGACAGGGATCGAACACTGAAGCTTTCTTT. Translated: CASSQGQGSNTEAFF.

CDR3 loop: CASSHRRSIGYTEAFF. CDR3 bases: TGTGCCAGCAGCCATCGCCGCAGCATCGGTTACACTGAAGCTTTCTTT. The V gene is TRBV14, the J gene TRBJ1-1, with D uncertain. Germline values: CDR1 SGHDN, CDR2 FVKESK. This CDR3 comprises 16 residues. V was clipped by 3 bases and J by 3 bases, with 17 bases between them.

The chain links TRBV5-5 to TRBJ1-6; D gene unclear. Germline V lookup: CDR1 SGHKS, CDR2 YYEKEE (reference sequence). The CDR3 is made up of 17 amino acids. The germline V and J ends were trimmed by 0 bases and 7 bases, with 17 bases remaining between them. This CDR3 reads CASSLGWGTVQNSPLHF. CDR3 sequence (DNA): TGTGCCAGCAGCTTGGGATGGGGTACGGTTCAGAATTCACCCCTCCACTTT.

The gene calls are TRBV7-2 and TRBJ2-7; 8 nucleotides agree with TRBD2. CDR3 length: 14 residues. The ends lost 6 bases at V and 7 bases at J; junction bases unmatched: 11. Looked up from germline, CDR1 is SGHTA and CDR2 is FQGNSA. The CDR3 is CASRLAGPFSEQYF. The CDR3, as DNA: TGTGCCAGCAGGCTAGCGGGTCCCTTTTCGGAGCAGTACTTC.